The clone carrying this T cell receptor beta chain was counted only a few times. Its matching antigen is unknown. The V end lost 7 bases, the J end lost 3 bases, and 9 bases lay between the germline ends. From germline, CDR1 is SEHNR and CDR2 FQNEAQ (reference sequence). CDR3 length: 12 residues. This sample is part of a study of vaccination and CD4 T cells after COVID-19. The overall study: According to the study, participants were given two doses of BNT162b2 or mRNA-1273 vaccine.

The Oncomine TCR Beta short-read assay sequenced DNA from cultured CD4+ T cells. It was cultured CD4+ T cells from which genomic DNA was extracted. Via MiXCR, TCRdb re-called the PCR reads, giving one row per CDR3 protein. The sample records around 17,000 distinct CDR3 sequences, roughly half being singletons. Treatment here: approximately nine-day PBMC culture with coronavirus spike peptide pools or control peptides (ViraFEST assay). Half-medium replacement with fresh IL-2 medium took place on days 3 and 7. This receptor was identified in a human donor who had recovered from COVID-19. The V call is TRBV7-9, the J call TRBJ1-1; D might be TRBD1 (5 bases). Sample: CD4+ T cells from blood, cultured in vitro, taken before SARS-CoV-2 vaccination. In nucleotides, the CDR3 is TGTGCCAGCACCGTCAGGGACACTGAAGCTTTCTTT. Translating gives CASTVRDTEAFF.